The entry that follows covers one TCR beta chain sequence. CDR3 length: 15 residues. Per germline, CDR1 MNHNS and CDR2 SASEGT. J was trimmed by 3 bases and V by 7 bases; bases with no gene match: 11. The data were obtained in a study of cytomegalovirus exposure and HLA in healthy donors. Vbeta (60) and Jbeta (13) primers were used in the PCR. Some clones are missing from TCRdb's copy, which holds only in-frame ones; the method was immunoSEQ multiplex PCR. The data contain roughly 120,000 clones, around 84% of them singletons. The TCR was taken from a woman under 30 in good health and CMV-seropositive. The chain recombines TRBV6-1 with TRBJ2-7, with 8 bases aligning to TRBD2. The sequenced sample consisted of PBMCs. The CDR3, as DNA: TGTGCCAGCACCGAGCCCGGGGGGGCAAACTACGAGCAGTACTTC. Amino acids: CASTEPGGANYEQYF.